Below are 23 T cell receptor beta chains sequenced from a single sample in a study of blood T cell repertoires in COVID-19. Sequencing used immunoSEQ multiplex PCR; TCRdb keeps in-frame clones, though not all of them. Of 90,000 to 100,000 clones listed, 90% are singletons. Source material: peripheral blood. The receptors originated from a man between 50 and 59 years old with acute or convalescent COVID-19.

The J gene is TRBJ2-1, the V gene TRBV7-8; a weak D match, TRBD2 (5 bases). The germline V gene has CDR1 SGHVS and CDR2 FQNEAQ. The ends were cut back, 1 base at V and 8 bases at J, with 12 bases in the middle. The CDR3 contains 14 residues. The CDR3 region has the DNA TGTGCCAGCAGCTTAGATGGGGAGCTCGATGAGCAGTTCTTC. Its translation is CASSLDGELDEQFF.

The chain recombines TRBV6-5 with TRBJ2-7, with a tentative D call TRBD2 (5 bases). V was cut by 7 bases and J by 5 bases, with 18 bases left in between. In germline, CDR1 is MNHEY, CDR2 SVGAGI. The CDR3 runs to 14 residues. CDR3 sequence (DNA): TGTGCCAGCACGGAGAGAGCGGAGGTGAACGAGCAGTACTTC. It codes for CASTERAEVNEQYF.

This chain uses TRBV5-6 with TRBJ2-3; 8 bases are shared with TRBD2. There are 17 residues in the CDR3. Germline assignment: CDR1 SGHDT and CDR2 YYEEEE. The junction had 13 bases not matched to a gene; V was cut back by 4 bases and J by 3 bases. CDR3: CASSKSIGRAGTDTQYF. CDR3 DNA: TGTGCCAGCAGCAAAAGCATCGGGAGGGCCGGTACAGATACGCAGTATTTT.

The V gene is TRBV4-1, the J gene TRBJ1-1; TRBD1 matches at 7 bases. The CDR3 is 15 residues long. Germline V lookup: CDR1 MGHRA, CDR2 YSYEKL. V was pared by 1 base and J by 5 bases, with 7 bases of the junction left unmatched. The CDR3 region is CASSQGQGVRTEAFF. In DNA form, the CDR3 reads TGCGCCAGCAGCCAAGGCCAGGGGGTCAGGACTGAAGCTTTCTTT.

The V call is TRBV4-1, the J call TRBJ1-5, with 7 bases that match TRBD1. The germline V gene encodes CDR1 MGHRA and CDR2 YSYEKL. The trim removed 2 bases at V and 4 bases at J, leaving 2 bases unmatched. The CDR3 spans 14 residues. CDR3: CASSQLQGNQPQHF. The CDR3 DNA sequence: TGCGCCAGCAGCCAATTACAGGGGAATCAGCCCCAGCATTTT.

The chain joins TRBV18 to TRBJ1-1; no clear D. CDR1 is KGHSH and CDR2 is LQKENI in the germline V gene. The V end lost 2 bases, the J end lost 14 bases, and 18 bases lay between the germline ends. The CDR3 spans 13 residues. CDR3 protein: CASSPAGNGEGFF. CDR3 sequence (DNA): TGTGCCAGCTCACCAGCCGGGAACGGCGAAGGGTTCTTT. The variable domain in full, with the rest retrieved from reference TRBV18 and TRBJ1-1, is NAGVMQNPRHLVRRRGQEARLRCSPMKGHSHVYWYRQLPEEGLKFMVYLQKENIIDESGMPKERFSAEFPKEGPSILRIQQVVRGDSAAYFCASSPAGNGEGFFGQGTRLTVV.

The V gene is TRBV18, the J gene TRBJ1-5, with D perhaps TRBD1 (6 bases). Germline V gene lookup returns CDR1 KGHSH and CDR2 LQKENI. Trimming took 3 bases from V and 7 from J, leaving 13 bases between them. The CDR3 covers 14 residues. In nucleotides, the CDR3 is TGTGCCAGCTCACCGGAACAGGGTCGACAGCCCCAGCATTTT. Translated, it gives CASSPEQGRQPQHF.

The gene calls are TRBV7-9 and TRBJ1-2, with D perhaps matching TRBD1 (6 bases). CDR3 length: 14 residues. Between the trimmed V and J ends, which lost 2 bases and 4 bases, there was a span of 11 bases. Germline V gene lookup returns CDR1 SEHNR and CDR2 FQNEAQ (reference sequence). CDR3: CASSLSGQSYGYTF. The DNA for the CDR3 is TGTGCCAGCAGCTTATCCGGACAGTCCTATGGCTACACCTTC.

This sequence joins TRBV12-3 or TRBV12-4 and TRBJ2-5, with D uncertain. The CDR3 covers 11 residues. The V and J ends lost 3 bases and 5 bases respectively, with 4 bases between them. In DNA form, the CDR3 reads TGTGCCAGCAGTTTCGGGGAGACCCAGTACTTC. Encoded protein: CASSFGETQYF.

On this clone itself: This CDR3 is also generated by other DNA sequences in the sample. The chain employs TRBV18 and TRBJ2-7; D uncertain. The germline V and J ends were trimmed by 3 bases and 0 bases, with 3 bases remaining between them. Germline V gives CDR1 KGHSH, CDR2 LQKENI. CDR3 length: 12 residues. The CDR3 nucleotides read TGTGCCAGCTCACCGAGCTCCTACGAGCAGTACTTC. This translates into CASSPSSYEQYF.

V is TRBV5-1 and J is TRBJ2-3; TRBD2 aligns across 9 bases. From germline, CDR1 is SGHRS and CDR2 YFSETQ. CDR3 length equals 15 residues. V dropped 0 bases and J dropped 6; count of bases not matched to a gene: 5. The CDR3 region is CASSLASGRTDTQYF. Written as DNA, the CDR3 is TGCGCCAGCAGCTTGGCCAGCGGGAGGACTGATACGCAGTATTTT.

This clone came up once. The gene calls are TRBV12-5 and TRBJ1-5, with 9 bases matching TRBD1. V shed 2 bases, J shed 4 bases, and the junction held 21 bases outside the gene matches. This CDR3 is 21 amino acids long. Germline loops: CDR1 LGHNT, CDR2 FRNRAP. CDR3 in amino acids: CASGLSTRDRAPLGGNQPQHF. In DNA form, the CDR3 reads TGTGCTAGTGGTTTGTCAACAAGGGACAGGGCCCCACTAGGAGGAAATCAGCCCCAGCATTTT.

The chain carries TRBV25-1 and TRBJ1-4, with a possible D match to TRBD1 (6 bases). The CDR3 contains 14 residues. Germline V gene data show CDR1 as MGHDK and CDR2 as SYGVNS. Between the trimmed V and J ends, which lost 2 bases and 8 bases, there was a span of 12 bases. In DNA, the CDR3 is TGTGCCAGCAGTGAACAGGGGCGGTACGAAAAACTGTTTTTT. It codes for CASSEQGRYEKLFF.

This chain joins TRBV9 and TRBJ2-1, with D tentatively TRBD2 (6 bases). The V gene's germline CDR1 is SGDLS and CDR2 YYNGEE. V lost 3 bases and J 8 bases, leaving 18 bases between the germline ends. The CDR3 contains 15 residues. CDR3: CASSGGLPPEDEQFF. The CDR3 coding sequence is TGTGCCAGCAGCGGGGGACTCCCCCCGGAGGATGAGCAGTTCTTC.

V and J are TRBV7-9 and TRBJ1-1, with D perhaps TRBD1 (5 bases). Trimming left V 1 base short and J 0 bases short, with 12 bases between. The germline V gene has CDR1 SEHNR and CDR2 FQNEAQ (reference sequence). The CDR3 loop spans 16 amino acids. This CDR3 is CASSLGTGVLNTEAFF. The CDR3 DNA reads TGTGCCAGCAGCTTAGGTACAGGAGTTCTGAACACTGAAGCTTTCTTT.

CDR3: CASSQGGYAYEQYF. The CDR3 nucleotides read TGTGCCAGCAGCCAAGGGGGCTACGCCTACGAGCAGTACTTC. The chain employs TRBV14 and TRBJ2-7, with TRBD1 as a possible D gene (5 bases). Trimming cost V 1 base and J 2 bases, with 9 bases left between them. The CDR3 has 14 amino acids. Germline assignment: CDR1 SGHDN and CDR2 FVKESK.

The rearrangement links TRBV10-3 to TRBJ2-5; 12 nucleotides match TRBD2. This CDR3 is built from 16 residues. The germline gives CDR1 ENHRY, CDR2 SYGVKD. The V and J ends lost 3 bases and 5 bases, in that order; junction bases with no gene match: 7. For the CDR3, the DNA is TGTGCCATCAGTGATGGACTAGCGGGACGCGGTGAGACCCAGTACTTC. It yields the protein CAISDGLAGRGETQYF.

The rearrangement links TRBV30 to TRBJ2-5; TRBD2 matches at 16 bases. Losses at the gene ends were 3 bases for V and 3 bases for J; bases not matched to a gene: 7. The CDR3 covers 17 residues. Germline CDR1 GTSNPN, CDR2 SVGIG (reference sequence). Written as DNA, the CDR3 is TGTGCCTGGAGCTCGGGACTAGCGGGAGGGTTGGAAGAGACCCAGTACTTC. This translates into CAWSSGLAGGLEETQYF.

The chain uses TRBV19 and TRBJ2-1, with TRBD2 identical over 14 bases. The V gene's germline CDR1 is LNHDA and CDR2 SQIVND (reference sequence). Losses at the gene ends were 5 bases for V and 6 bases for J; bases not matched to a gene: 3. The CDR3 has 15 amino acids. The CDR3 DNA follows: TGTGCCAGTAGTTTCGGGACTAGCGGGAGCAATGAGCAGTTCTTC. Protein sequence: CASSFGTSGSNEQFF. The variable domain in full, completed from reference TRBV19 and TRBJ2-1, reads DGGITQSPKYLFRKEGQNVTLSCEQNLNHDAMYWYRQDPGQGLRLIYYSQIVNDFQKGDIAEGYSVSREKKESFPLTVTSAQKNPTAFYLCASSFGTSGSNEQFFGPGTRLTVL.

The chain joins TRBV5-5 to TRBJ1-5; TRBD1 matches at 12 bases. The CDR3 extends over 16 amino acids. The trim removed 4 bases at V and 6 bases at J, leaving 8 bases unmatched. In germline, CDR1 is SGHKS, CDR2 YYEKEE (reference sequence). This CDR3 is CASSDRDRGHGQPQHF. The CDR3 DNA is TGTGCCAGCAGCGACCGGGACAGGGGGCATGGTCAGCCCCAGCATTTT.

CDR3: CATSRDRREGRDEQYF. CDR3 DNA sequence: TGTGCCACCAGCAGAGATAGGCGGGAGGGCCGGGACGAGCAGTACTTC. The genes are TRBV15 and TRBJ2-7; 9 bases map to TRBD2. The junction had 8 bases not matched to a gene; V was cut back by 0 bases and J by 5 bases. Per the germline V gene, CDR1 is LNHNV and CDR2 is YYDKDF (reference sequence). This CDR3 region has 16 residues.

The count of this clone is one. V usage is TRBV11-2 and J usage is TRBJ2-7; D is unclear. The CDR3 is 13 amino acids. Trimming removed 3 bases at V and 3 bases at J, with 9 bases between. Germline lookup yields CDR1 SGHAT and CDR2 FQNNGV. For the CDR3, the DNA is TGTGCCAGCAGCTTGGGCAGCCACTACGAGCAGTACTTC. It codes for CASSLGSHYEQYF. The full variable domain, completed using reference TRBV11-2 and TRBJ2-7, is EAGVAQSPRYKIIEKRQSVAFWCNPISGHATLYWYQQILGQGPKLLIQFQNNGVVDDSQLPKDRFSAERLKGVDSTLKIQPAKLEDSAVYLCASSLGSHYEQYFGPGTRLTVT.

The J gene is TRBJ1-3, the V gene TRBV5-1, with D uncertain. CDR3 length: 15 amino acids. Looked up from germline, CDR1 is SGHRS and CDR2 is YFSETQ. With 0 bases removed from V and 2 bases from J, the gap between germline ends came to 9 bases. The CDR3 DNA follows: TGCGCCAGCAGCTTGGCCTACGGTGCTGGAAACACCATATATTTT. Its protein product is CASSLAYGAGNTIYF. Variable domain in full (rest from reference TRBV5-1 and TRBJ1-3): KAGVTQTPRYLIKTRGQQVTLSCSPISGHRSVSWYQQTPGQGLQFLFEYFSETQRNKGNFPGRFSGRQFSNSRSEMNVSTLELGDSALYLCASSLAYGAGNTIYFGEGSWLTVV.